Listed below are T cell receptor beta chains from one sample, sequenced in a study of monozygotic twins with inflammatory bowel disease. TCRdb re-called the 5' RACE reads and shows each CDR3 protein once, DNA omitted. This sample's table reports 85,000 to 110,000 distinct CDR3 sequences. What was sequenced was blood. These receptors were collected from a human donor with ulcerative colitis or Crohn's disease, or a healthy co-twin of an affected twin (not recorded which). Each CDR3 is given with its conserved first and last residue. The order of the fields is J gene, V gene, CDR3 protein.

TRBJ2-7	TRBV29-1	CSVRVPGYEQYF
TRBJ2-7	TRBV5-1	CASSILGQTYEQYF
TRBJ1-2	TRBV12-3/TRBV12-4	CASRKRGLYGYTF
TRBJ2-7	TRBV30	CAWSVPTAQYF
TRBJ1-2	TRBV7-2	CASSLDGRGYTF
TRBJ1-1	TRBV10-3	CATSGAGEAFF
TRBJ2-2	TRBV2	CASSGVGHQNTGELFF
TRBJ2-7	TRBV7-8	CASSFQGPSYEQYF
TRBJ1-5	TRBV5-1	CASSVGTALNQPQHF
TRBJ2-1	TRBV12-3/TRBV12-4	CASSISIGSGDEQFF
TRBJ2-2	TRBV20-1	CSARRTRTSNTGELFF
TRBJ2-7	TRBV29-1	CSVEAPEHGTNYEQYF
TRBJ2-1	TRBV29-1	CSGGKAGGSSEQFF
TRBJ2-2	TRBV7-8	CASSRGGATNTGELFF
TRBJ1-4	TRBV5-5	CASSVRVGEKLFF
TRBJ2-2	TRBV6-5	CASSRHTGELFF
TRBJ2-7	TRBV10-3	CAIKGTSEYEQYF
TRBJ2-1	TRBV18	CASSPSVNEQFF
TRBJ2-3	TRBV20-1	CSADPGRLADTDTQYF
TRBJ2-7	TRBV28	CASRKGDRPEGQYF
TRBJ2-1	TRBV7-6	CASSLALRLRQGASEQFF
TRBJ2-5	TRBV6-1	CASTVFAGGQGEETQYF
TRBJ2-2	TRBV7-9	CAGRQENTGELFF
TRBJ1-1	TRBV7-2	CASRILGGLGTEAFF
TRBJ2-3	TRBV12-3/TRBV12-4	CASSLLGLAADTQYF
TRBJ2-2	TRBV27	CASSWRVGNTGELFF
TRBJ2-5	TRBV20-1	CSAPNHGQGRETQYF
TRBJ2-7	TRBV20-1	CSARMGGDAYEQYF
TRBJ2-4	TRBV20-1	CSAGPKNIQYF
TRBJ2-4	TRBV5-4	CASSLVSGGENIQYF
TRBJ1-5	TRBV5-6	CASSSLTGANQPQHF
TRBJ1-2	TRBV27	CASSLGGQVDGYTF